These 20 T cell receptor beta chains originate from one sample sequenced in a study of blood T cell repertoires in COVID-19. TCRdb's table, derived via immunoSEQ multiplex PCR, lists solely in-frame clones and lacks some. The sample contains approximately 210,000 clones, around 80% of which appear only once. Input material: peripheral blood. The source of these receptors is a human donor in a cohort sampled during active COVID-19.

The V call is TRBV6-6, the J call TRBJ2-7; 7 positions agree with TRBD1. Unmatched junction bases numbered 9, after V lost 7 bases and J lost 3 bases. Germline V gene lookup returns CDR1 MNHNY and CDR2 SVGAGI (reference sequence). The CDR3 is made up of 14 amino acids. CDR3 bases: TGTGCCAGCACCCCGACAGGGCCATACTACGAGCAGTACTTC. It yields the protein CASTPTGPYYEQYF.

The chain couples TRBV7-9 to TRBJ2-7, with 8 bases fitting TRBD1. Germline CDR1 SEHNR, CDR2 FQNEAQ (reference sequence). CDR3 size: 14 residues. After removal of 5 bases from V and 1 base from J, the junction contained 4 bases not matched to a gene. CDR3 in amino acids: CASSTDRVSYEQYF. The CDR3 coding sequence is TGTGCCAGCAGCACGGACAGGGTATCCTACGAGCAGTACTTC.

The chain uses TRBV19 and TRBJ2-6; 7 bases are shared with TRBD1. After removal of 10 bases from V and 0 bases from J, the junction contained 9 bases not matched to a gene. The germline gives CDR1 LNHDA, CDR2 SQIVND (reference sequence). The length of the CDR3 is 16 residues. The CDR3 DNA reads TGTGCCACGAAGACAGGGCGGGTCTCTGGGGCCAACGTCCTGACTTTC. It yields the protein CATKTGRVSGANVLTF.

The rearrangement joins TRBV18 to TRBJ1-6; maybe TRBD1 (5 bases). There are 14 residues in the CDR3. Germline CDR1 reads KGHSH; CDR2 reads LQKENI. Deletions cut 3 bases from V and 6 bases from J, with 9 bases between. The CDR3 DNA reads TGTGCCAGCTCACCGGACACCTCTAATTCACCCCTCCACTTT. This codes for CASSPDTSNSPLHF.

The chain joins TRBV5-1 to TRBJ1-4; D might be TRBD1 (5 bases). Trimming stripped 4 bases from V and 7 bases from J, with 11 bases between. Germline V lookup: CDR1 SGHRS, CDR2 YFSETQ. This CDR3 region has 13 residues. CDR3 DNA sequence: TGCGCCAGCAGCCCTGGGGCAAGTGAAAAACTGTTTTTT. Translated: CASSPGASEKLFF.

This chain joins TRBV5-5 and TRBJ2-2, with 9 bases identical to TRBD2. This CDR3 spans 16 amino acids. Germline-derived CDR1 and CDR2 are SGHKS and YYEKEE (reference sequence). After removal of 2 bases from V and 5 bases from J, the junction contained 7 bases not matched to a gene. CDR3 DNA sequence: TGTGCCAGCAGCTTCGCCCTAGCGGGATTTACCGGGGAGCTGTTTTTT. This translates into CASSFALAGFTGELFF.

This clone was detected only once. The CDR3 loop reads CASSGLLAGGPGEQFF. The DNA for the CDR3 is TGCGCCAGCAGCGGGTTACTAGCGGGAGGGCCAGGTGAGCAGTTCTTC. The chain links TRBV5-1 to TRBJ2-1; 13 bases match TRBD2. Trimming took 4 bases from V and 9 from J; bases not matched to a gene: 10. Germline-derived CDR1 and CDR2 are SGHRS and YFSETQ. This CDR3 is built from 16 residues.

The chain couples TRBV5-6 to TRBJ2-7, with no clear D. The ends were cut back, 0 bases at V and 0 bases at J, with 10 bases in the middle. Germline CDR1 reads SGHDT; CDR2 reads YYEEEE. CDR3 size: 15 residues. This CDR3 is CASSLALVSSYEQYF. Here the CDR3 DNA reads TGTGCCAGCAGCTTGGCCCTGGTGAGCTCCTACGAGCAGTACTTC.

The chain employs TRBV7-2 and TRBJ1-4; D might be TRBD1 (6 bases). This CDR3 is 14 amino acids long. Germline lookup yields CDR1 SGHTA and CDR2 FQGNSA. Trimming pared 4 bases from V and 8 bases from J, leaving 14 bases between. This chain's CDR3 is CASSSTGPAEKLFF. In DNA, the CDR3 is TGTGCCAGCAGCTCCACAGGGCCCGCCGAAAAACTGTTTTTT.

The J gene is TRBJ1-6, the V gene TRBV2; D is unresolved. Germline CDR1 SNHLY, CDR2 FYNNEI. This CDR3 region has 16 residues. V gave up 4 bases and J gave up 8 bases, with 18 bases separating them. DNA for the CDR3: TGTGCCAGCAGTGTAGTCCGAAACCCCGCGGATTCACCCCTCCACTTT. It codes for CASSVVRNPADSPLHF.

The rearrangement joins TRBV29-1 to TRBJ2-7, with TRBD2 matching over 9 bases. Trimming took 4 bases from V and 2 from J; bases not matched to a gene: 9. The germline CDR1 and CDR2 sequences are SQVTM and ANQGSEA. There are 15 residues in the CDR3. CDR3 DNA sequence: TGCAGCGTTGGCGGTGGACTAGCGTTCACCTACGAGCAGTACTTC. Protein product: CSVGGGLAFTYEQYF.

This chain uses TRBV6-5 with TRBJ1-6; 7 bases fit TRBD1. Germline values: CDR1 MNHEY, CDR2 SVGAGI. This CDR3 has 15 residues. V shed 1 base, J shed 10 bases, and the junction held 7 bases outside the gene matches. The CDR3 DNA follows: TGTGCCAGCAGTTACTTGACAGGGCGGAACTCACCCCTCCACTTT. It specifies CASSYLTGRNSPLHF.

The CDR3 bases are TGCGCCAGCAGCGTCGGGACAGGGTCCATCCCTGAAGCTTTCTTT. Amino acid sequence: CASSVGTGSIPEAFF. The V and J genes are TRBV5-1 and TRBJ1-1, with TRBD1 matching 9 bases. V dropped 4 bases and J dropped 6; count of bases not matched to a gene: 10. Germline V CDR1 and CDR2: SGHRS, YFSETQ. This CDR3 has 15 amino acids.

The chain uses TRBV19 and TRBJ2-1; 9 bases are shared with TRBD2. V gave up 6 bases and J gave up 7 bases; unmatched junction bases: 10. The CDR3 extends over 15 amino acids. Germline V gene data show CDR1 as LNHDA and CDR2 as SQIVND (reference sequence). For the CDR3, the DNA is TGTGCCAGTAGGCCCCCGGGACTAGCACGGAATGAGCAGTTCTTC. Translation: CASRPPGLARNEQFF.

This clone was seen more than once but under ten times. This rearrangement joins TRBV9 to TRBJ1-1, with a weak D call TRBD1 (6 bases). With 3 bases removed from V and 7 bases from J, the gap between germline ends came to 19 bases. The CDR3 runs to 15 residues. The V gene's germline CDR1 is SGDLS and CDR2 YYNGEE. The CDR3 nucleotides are TGTGCCAGCAGCGCATCGGTAGGGCAGGGGATTGAAGCTTTCTTT. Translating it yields CASSASVGQGIEAFF.

The CDR3 loop reads CASSEEGGYGYTF. The CDR3 bases are TGTGCCAGCAGTGAAGAAGGAGGCTATGGCTACACCTTC. The genes are TRBV6-1 and TRBJ1-2; D is ambiguous. The CDR3 consists of 13 residues. Germline-derived CDR1 and CDR2 are MNHNS and SASEGT. Trimming pared 1 base from V and 4 bases from J, leaving 7 bases between.

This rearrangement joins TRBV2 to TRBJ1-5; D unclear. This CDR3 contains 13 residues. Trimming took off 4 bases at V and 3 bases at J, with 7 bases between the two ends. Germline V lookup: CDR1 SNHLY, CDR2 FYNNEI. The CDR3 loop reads CASSGSSNQPQHF. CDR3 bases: TGTGCCAGCAGTGGAAGCTCCAATCAGCCCCAGCATTTT. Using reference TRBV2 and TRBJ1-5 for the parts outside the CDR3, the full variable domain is EPEVTQTPSHQVTQMGQEVILRCVPISNHLYFYWYRQILGQKVEFLVSFYNNEISEKSEIFDDQFSVERPDGSNFTLKIRSTKLEDSAMYFCASSGSSNQPQHFGDGTRLSIL.

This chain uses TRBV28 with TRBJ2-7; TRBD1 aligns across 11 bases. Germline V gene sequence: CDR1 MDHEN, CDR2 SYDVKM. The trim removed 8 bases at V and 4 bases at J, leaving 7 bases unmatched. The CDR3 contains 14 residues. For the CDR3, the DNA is TGTGCCAGCCTAAGTGGGGACAGGGGGTACGAGCAGTACTTC. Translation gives CASLSGDRGYEQYF.

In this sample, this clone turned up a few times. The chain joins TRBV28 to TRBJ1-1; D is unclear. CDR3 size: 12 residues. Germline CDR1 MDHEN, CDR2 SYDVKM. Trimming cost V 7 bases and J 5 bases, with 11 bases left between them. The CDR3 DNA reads TGTGCCAGCACCTCGGTGAGGACTGAAGCTTTCTTT. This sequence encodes CASTSVRTEAFF.

CDR3 sequence: CASSSQGNDYEQYF. The DNA of the CDR3 is TGCGCCAGCAGCTCACAGGGTAATGACTACGAGCAGTACTTC. The V call is TRBV5-1, the J call TRBJ2-7; the D gene is possibly TRBD1 (6 bases). This CDR3 region has 14 residues. V was clipped by 3 bases and J by 3 bases, with 13 bases between them. Germline CDR1 SGHRS, CDR2 YFSETQ.